Sequencing of this TCR beta chain was carried out in a study of vaccination and CD4 T cells after COVID-19. About the research overall: Treatment of control cultures consisted of a CEFX pool, an HIV-1 Nef pool, or no peptide.

The germline CDR1 and CDR2 sequences are SGHAT and FQNNGV. Trimming cost V 3 bases and J 1 base, with 8 bases left between them. The CDR3 extends over 14 amino acids. This sample's treatment: approximately 9-day PBMC culture with coronavirus spike peptide pools or control peptides (ViraFEST assay). Oncomine TCR Beta short-read sequencing was applied to DNA from cultured CD4+ T cells. From the PCR reads, TCRdb called clonotypes with MiXCR, one entry per CDR3 protein. Of some 8,200 distinct CDR3 sequences in the sample, roughly 56% were seen once. This clonotype has just a few counts. What it binds is not known.

This receptor was identified in a human donor who had recovered from COVID-19. The source material was CD4+ T cells from blood, cultured in vitro. The rearrangement links TRBV11-2 to TRBJ2-3; tentative D call: TRBD1 (5 bases). The CDR3 region has the DNA TGTGCCAGCAGCTTCAGGGTGGGCACAGATACGCAGTATTTT. Protein sequence: CASSFRVGTDTQYF.